This T cell receptor beta chain was identified during a study of T cell repertoires in cytomegalovirus infection. Study-wide results and limits: Clonotypes of TCR beta that were HLA-C-restricted and CMV-specific dominated the ex vivo response.

In regard to this clonotype: Antigen unknown.

TCRdb re-analysed the reads in MiXCR, keeping a single row per CDR3 protein. The sample holds some 680,000 distinct CDR3 sequences; roughly 36% are singletons and the top ten take around 2.6%. The CDR3 loop spans 14 amino acids. The V end was cut by 1 base, the J end by 6 bases, with 12 bases between. CDR1 and CDR2 (germline): GTSNPN, SVGIG (reference sequence). The source material was PBMCs. The receptor comes from a human donor in good health (CMV status not recorded). Some clones in this sample may be carry-over from other donors' samples. This chain links TRBV30 with TRBJ1-4; D may be TRBD1 (6 bases). As DNA, the CDR3 is TGTGCCTGGAGTGCGCAGGGGTTGTATGAAAAACTGTTTTTT. Residues: CAWSAQGLYEKLFF.